This TCR beta chain was documented in a study of PD-L1 blockade in urothelial cancer. Time point meaning: pretreatment peripheral blood. The assay was immunoSEQ multiplex PCR, and TCRdb's table has in-frame clones only and misses some. The sample carries 49,000 or so clones, about four fifths recorded once. In germline, CDR1 is SQVTM, CDR2 ANQGSEA. Unmatched junction bases numbered 4, after V lost 5 bases and J lost 7 bases. The CDR3 length is 12 residues. The chain employs TRBV29-1 and TRBJ1-4; 7 positions match TRBD1. This TCR derives from a man in his 70s with urothelial cancer. The input for sequencing was PBMCs, taken around atezolizumab (anti-PD-L1) treatment. Written as DNA, the CDR3 is TGCAGCGTTAGGGCAGGGGGTGAAAAACTGTTTTTT. The encoded protein is CSVRAGGEKLFF.